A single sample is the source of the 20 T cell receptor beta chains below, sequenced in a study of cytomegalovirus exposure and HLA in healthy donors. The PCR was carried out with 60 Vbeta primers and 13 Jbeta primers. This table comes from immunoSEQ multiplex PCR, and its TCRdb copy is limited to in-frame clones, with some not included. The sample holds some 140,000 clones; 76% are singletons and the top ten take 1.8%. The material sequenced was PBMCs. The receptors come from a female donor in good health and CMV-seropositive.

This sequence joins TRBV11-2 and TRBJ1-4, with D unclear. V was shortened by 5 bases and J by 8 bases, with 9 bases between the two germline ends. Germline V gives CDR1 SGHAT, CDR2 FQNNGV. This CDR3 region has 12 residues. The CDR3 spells CASSPAGEKLFF. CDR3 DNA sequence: TGTGCCAGCAGCCCAGCCGGGGAAAAACTGTTTTTT.

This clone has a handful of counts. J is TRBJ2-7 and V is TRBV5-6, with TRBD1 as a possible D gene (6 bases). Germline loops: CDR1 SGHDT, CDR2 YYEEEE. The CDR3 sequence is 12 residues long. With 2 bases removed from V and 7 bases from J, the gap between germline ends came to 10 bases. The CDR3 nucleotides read TGTGCCAGCAGCTTACAGGGAAGTGAGCAGTACTTC. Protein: CASSLQGSEQYF.

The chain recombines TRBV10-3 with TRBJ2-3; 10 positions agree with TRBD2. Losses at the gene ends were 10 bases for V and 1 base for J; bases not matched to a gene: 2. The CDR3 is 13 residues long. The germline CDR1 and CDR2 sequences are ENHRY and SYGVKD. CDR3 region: CATLAGRTDTQYF. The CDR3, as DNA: TGTGCCACACTAGCGGGGCGCACAGATACGCAGTATTTT.

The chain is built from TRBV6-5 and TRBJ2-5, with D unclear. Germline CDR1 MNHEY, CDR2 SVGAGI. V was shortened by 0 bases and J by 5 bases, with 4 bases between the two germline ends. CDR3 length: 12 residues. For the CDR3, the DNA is TGTGCCAGCAGTTACTCGGGCGAGACCCAGTACTTC. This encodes CASSYSGETQYF.

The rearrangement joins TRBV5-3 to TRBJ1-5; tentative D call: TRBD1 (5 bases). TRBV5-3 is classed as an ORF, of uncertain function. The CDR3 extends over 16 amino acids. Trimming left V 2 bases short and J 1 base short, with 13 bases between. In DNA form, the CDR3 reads TGTGCCAGAAGCTTTGGCGGGGGAAGGAGCAATCAGCCCCAGCATTTT. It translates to CARSFGGGRSNQPQHF.

CDR3 protein: CASSYGQGASATNEKLFF. The DNA for the CDR3 is TGTGCCAGCAGTTATGGACAGGGGGCATCTGCAACTAATGAAAAACTGTTTTTT. V usage is TRBV2 and J usage is TRBJ1-4; 11 bases agree with TRBD1. Trimming cost V 5 bases and J 0 bases; bases outside gene matches: 8. The germline gives CDR1 SNHLY, CDR2 FYNNEI. The CDR3 runs to 18 residues.

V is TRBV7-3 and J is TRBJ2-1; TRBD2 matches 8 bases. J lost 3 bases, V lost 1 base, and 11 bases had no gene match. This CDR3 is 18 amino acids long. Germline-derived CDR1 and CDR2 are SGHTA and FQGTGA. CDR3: CASSLSPVRGGSYNEQFF. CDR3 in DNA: TGTGCCAGCAGCTTAAGTCCCGTCCGGGGGGGAAGCTACAATGAGCAGTTCTTC.

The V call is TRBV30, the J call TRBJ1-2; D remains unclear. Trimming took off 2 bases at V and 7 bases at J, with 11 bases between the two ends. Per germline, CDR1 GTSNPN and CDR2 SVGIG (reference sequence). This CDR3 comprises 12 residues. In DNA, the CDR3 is TGTGCCTGGAGTCCGAACACGGGTGGCTACACCTTC. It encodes CAWSPNTGGYTF.

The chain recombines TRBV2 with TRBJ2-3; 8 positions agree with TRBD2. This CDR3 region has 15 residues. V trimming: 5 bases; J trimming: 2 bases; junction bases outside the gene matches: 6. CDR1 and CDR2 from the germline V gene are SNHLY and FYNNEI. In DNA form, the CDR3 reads TGTGCCAGCAGTCGCGCGGGAGGTCTCACAGATACGCAGTATTTT. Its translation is CASSRAGGLTDTQYF.

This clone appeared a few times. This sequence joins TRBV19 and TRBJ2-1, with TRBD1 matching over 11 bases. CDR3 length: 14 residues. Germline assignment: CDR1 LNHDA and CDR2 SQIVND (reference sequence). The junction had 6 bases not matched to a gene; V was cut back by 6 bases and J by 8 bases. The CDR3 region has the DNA TGTGCCAGTAGGGACAGGGGGCGGAAGCATGAGCAGTTCTTC. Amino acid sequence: CASRDRGRKHEQFF.

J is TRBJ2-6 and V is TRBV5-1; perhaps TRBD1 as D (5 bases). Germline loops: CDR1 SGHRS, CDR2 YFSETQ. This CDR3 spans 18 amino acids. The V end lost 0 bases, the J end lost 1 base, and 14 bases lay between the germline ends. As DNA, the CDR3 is TGCGCCAGCAGCTTGGTTGGAACCACAGGATCTGGGGCCAACGTCCTGACTTTC. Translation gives CASSLVGTTGSGANVLTF.

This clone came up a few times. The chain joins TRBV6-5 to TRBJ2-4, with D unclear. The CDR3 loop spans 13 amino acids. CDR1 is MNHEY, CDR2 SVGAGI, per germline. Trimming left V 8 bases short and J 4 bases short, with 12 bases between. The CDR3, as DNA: TGTGCCAGCGGAGTAACGGCGAAAAACATTCAGTACTTC. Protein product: CASGVTAKNIQYF.

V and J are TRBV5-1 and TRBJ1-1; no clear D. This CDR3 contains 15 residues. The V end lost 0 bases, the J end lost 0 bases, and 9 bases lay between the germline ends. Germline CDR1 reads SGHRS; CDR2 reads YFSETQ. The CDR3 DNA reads TGCGCCAGCAGCTTGGTTGCGGGGTTGAACACTGAAGCTTTCTTT. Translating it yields CASSLVAGLNTEAFF.

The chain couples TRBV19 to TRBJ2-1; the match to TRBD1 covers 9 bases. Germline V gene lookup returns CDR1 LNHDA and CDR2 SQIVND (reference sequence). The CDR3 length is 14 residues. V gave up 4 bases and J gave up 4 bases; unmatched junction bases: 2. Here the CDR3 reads CASSKGQGYNEQFF. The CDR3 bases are TGTGCCAGTAGTAAGGGACAGGGTTACAATGAGCAGTTCTTC.

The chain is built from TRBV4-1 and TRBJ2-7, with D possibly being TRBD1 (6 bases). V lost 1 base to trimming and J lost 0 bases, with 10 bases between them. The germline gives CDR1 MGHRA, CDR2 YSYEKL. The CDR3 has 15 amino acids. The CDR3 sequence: CASSQGQGSSYEQYF. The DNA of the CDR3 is TGCGCCAGCAGCCAAGGGCAGGGGAGCTCCTACGAGCAGTACTTC.

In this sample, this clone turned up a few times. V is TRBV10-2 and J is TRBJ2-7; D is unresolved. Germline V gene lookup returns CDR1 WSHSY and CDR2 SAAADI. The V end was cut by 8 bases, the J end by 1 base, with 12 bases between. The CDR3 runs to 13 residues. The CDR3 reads CASHSRSSYEQYF. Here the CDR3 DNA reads TGCGCCAGCCACTCAAGATCTTCCTACGAGCAGTACTTC.

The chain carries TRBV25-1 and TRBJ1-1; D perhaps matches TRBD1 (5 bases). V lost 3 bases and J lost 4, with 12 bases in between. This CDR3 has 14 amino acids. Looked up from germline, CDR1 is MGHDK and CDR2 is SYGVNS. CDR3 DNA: TGTGCCAGCAGTGACGGGGGTCGTAGCACTGAAGCTTTCTTT. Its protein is CASSDGGRSTEAFF.

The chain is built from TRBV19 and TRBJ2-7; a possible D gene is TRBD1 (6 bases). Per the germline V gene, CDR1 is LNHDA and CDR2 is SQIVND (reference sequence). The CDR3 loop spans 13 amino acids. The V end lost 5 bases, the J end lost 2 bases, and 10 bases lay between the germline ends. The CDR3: CASSVDSTYEQYF. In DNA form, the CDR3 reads TGTGCCAGTAGTGTGGACAGTACCTACGAGCAGTACTTC.

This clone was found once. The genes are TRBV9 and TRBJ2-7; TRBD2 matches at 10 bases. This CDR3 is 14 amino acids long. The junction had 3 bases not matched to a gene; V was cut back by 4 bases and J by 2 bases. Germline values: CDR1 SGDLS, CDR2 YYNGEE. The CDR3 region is CASSPSGGAYEQYF. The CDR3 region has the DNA TGTGCCAGCAGCCCGAGCGGGGGGGCCTACGAGCAGTACTTC.

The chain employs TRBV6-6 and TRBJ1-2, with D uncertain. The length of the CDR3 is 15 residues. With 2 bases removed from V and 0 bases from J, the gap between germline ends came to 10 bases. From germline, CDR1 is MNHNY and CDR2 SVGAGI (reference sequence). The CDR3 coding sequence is TGTGCCAGCAGTTACCGTTCGGAGACTAACTATGGCTACACCTTC. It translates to CASSYRSETNYGYTF.